This TCR beta chain was sequenced in a study of T cell responses to AZD1222 COVID-19 vaccine. Study overall: The study pooled second doses at about 4 or about 12 weeks. Notes on the study in general: Recipients of two AZD1222 doses showed rising Spike-specific TCR breadth and depth. Vaccine-associated CD4 TCRs spanned spike, dominant at 160-218 and 743-854. Mostly white British, mostly female donors; authors suggested clonal diversity may be underestimated.

Comments on this clone: Its target is unknown. The sample has other DNA sequences that encode this CDR3 too.

The germline CDR1 and CDR2 sequences are LNHNV and YYDKDF (reference sequence). Trimming took off 1 base at V and 4 bases at J, with 7 bases between the two ends. The CDR3 loop spans 13 amino acids. Method: immunoSEQ multiplex PCR; TCRdb's copy keeps in-frame clones and lacks some. The sample consists of nearly 80,000 clones, approximately 80% of them appearing once. This receptor was obtained from an adult in good health. Sequenced material: peripheral blood, taken on day 0 of AZD1222 vaccination. The chain has TRBV15 and TRBJ1-2; no definite D call. This chain's CDR3 is CATSRAEVYGYTF. CDR3 DNA sequence: TGTGCCACCAGCAGAGCTGAGGTCTATGGCTACACCTTC.